The rows below give T cell receptor beta chains drawn from one sample of a study of CD8+ T cells in alopecia areata. Measured with immunoSEQ multiplex PCR; TCRdb has only the in-frame clones, and not every one. Of more than 3,500 clones in the sample, less than 80% were seen once. The specimen comprised skin, sampled at week 24, from a patient treated with tofacitinib. These receptors were obtained from a human donor with alopecia areata. CDR3s include the opening cysteine and the closing phenylalanine or tryptophan. The D gene is left open where the match is weak. Only some rows state a clone size, as once, few, many or a class for expanded clones.

D gene: TRBD2; clone size: .; J gene: TRBJ2-4; CDR3 length: 15; V gene: TRBV7-2; CDR3 protein: CASSPEAGGTNIQYF; CDR3 DNA: TGTGCCAGCAGCCCTGAAGCGGGAGGGACGAACATTCAGTACTTC
D gene: .; clone size: .; J gene: TRBJ2-1; CDR3 length: 14; V gene: TRBV4-1; CDR3 protein: CASSQLTTENEQFF; CDR3 DNA: TGCGCCAGCAGCCAACTCACTACCGAAAATGAGCAGTTCTTC
D gene: .; clone size: .; J gene: TRBJ2-7; CDR3 length: 14; V gene: TRBV4-1; CDR3 protein: CASSAPGALYEQYF; CDR3 DNA: TGCGCCAGCAGCGCCCCGGGGGCCCTCTACGAGCAGTACTTC
D gene: TRBD2; clone size: large; J gene: TRBJ2-7; CDR3 length: 15; V gene: TRBV4-1; CDR3 protein: CASSPGTSLGYEQYF; CDR3 DNA: TGCGCCAGCAGCCCGGGGACTAGCTTGGGCTACGAGCAGTACTTC
D gene: TRBD2; clone size: .; J gene: TRBJ2-1; CDR3 length: 13; V gene: TRBV19; CDR3 protein: CASRTSGSDEQFF; CDR3 DNA: TGTGCCAGCAGGACTAGCGGATCGGATGAGCAGTTCTTC
D gene: .; clone size: .; J gene: TRBJ1-2; CDR3 length: 11; V gene: TRBV20-1; CDR3 protein: CSASSAYGYTF; CDR3 DNA: TGCAGTGCTTCATCCGCCTATGGCTACACCTTC
D gene: TRBD2; clone size: .; J gene: TRBJ2-3; CDR3 length: 17; V gene: TRBV4-1; CDR3 protein: CASSQGGGGAVTDTQYF; CDR3 DNA: TGCGCCAGCAGCCAAGGGGGCGGGGGGGCGGTCACAGATACGCAGTATTTT
D gene: .; clone size: .; J gene: TRBJ1-4; CDR3 length: 13; V gene: TRBV7-9; CDR3 protein: CASSLDNRGTLFF; CDR3 DNA: TGTGCCAGCAGCTTAGACAATAGGGGGACTCTGTTTTTT
D gene: .; clone size: .; J gene: TRBJ1-1; CDR3 length: 13; V gene: TRBV6-5; CDR3 protein: CASSYSAITEAFF; CDR3 DNA: TGTGCCAGCAGTTACTCAGCAATCACTGAAGCTTTCTTT
D gene: .; clone size: .; J gene: TRBJ2-7; CDR3 length: 13; V gene: TRBV2; CDR3 protein: CASSDVLSYEQYF; CDR3 DNA: TGTGCCAGCAGTGACGTCCTCTCCTACGAGCAGTACTTC
D gene: TRBD2; clone size: .; J gene: TRBJ2-7; CDR3 length: 14; V gene: TRBV7-2; CDR3 protein: CASSAAGTTYEQYF; CDR3 DNA: TGTGCCAGCAGCGCTGCCGGGACTACCTACGAGCAGTACTTC
D gene: TRBD2; clone size: .; J gene: TRBJ2-1; CDR3 length: 15; V gene: TRBV4-1; CDR3 protein: CASSHLRGGFNEQFF; CDR3 DNA: TGCGCCAGCAGCCATCTACGGGGGGGCTTCAATGAGCAGTTCTTC
D gene: TRBD2; clone size: once; J gene: TRBJ2-1; CDR3 length: 14; V gene: TRBV30; CDR3 protein: CAWRLAGGPHEQFF; CDR3 DNA: TGTGCCTGGAGGCTAGCGGGAGGGCCTCATGAGCAGTTCTTC
D gene: .; clone size: .; J gene: TRBJ2-3; CDR3 length: 15; V gene: TRBV18; CDR3 protein: CASSPTSGHRDTQYF; CDR3 DNA: TGTGCCAGCTCACCCACTAGTGGCCACCGAGATACGCAGTATTTT
D gene: .; clone size: few; J gene: TRBJ2-3; CDR3 length: 13; V gene: TRBV7-9; CDR3 protein: CASSLDRADTQYF; CDR3 DNA: TGTGCCAGCAGCTTAGACAGGGCAGATACGCAGTATTTT
D gene: .; clone size: .; J gene: TRBJ1-2; CDR3 length: 18; V gene: TRBV7-3; CDR3 protein: CASSSPEEGYATDYGYTF; CDR3 DNA: TGTGCCAGCAGCTCCCCCGAGGAAGGTTATGCGACTGACTATGGCTACACCTTC
D gene: TRBD1; clone size: .; J gene: TRBJ2-7; CDR3 length: 14; V gene: TRBV7-2; CDR3 protein: CASSLDRGVYEQYF; CDR3 DNA: TGTGCCAGCAGCTTAGACAGGGGGGTCTACGAGCAGTACTTC
D gene: TRBD2; clone size: .; J gene: TRBJ2-1; CDR3 length: 16; V gene: TRBV11-3; CDR3 protein: CASLDRGTSGSNEQFF; CDR3 DNA: TGTGCCAGCTTAGATCGGGGGACTAGCGGGAGCAATGAGCAGTTCTTC
D gene: TRBD1; clone size: .; J gene: TRBJ1-6; CDR3 length: 14; V gene: TRBV6-6; CDR3 protein: CASSYADRGSPLHF; CDR3 DNA: TGTGCCAGCAGTTACGCGGACAGGGGTTCACCCCTCCACTTT
D gene: TRBD2; clone size: .; J gene: TRBJ2-5; CDR3 length: 15; V gene: TRBV29-1; CDR3 protein: CSVAQLAGPGGTQYF; CDR3 DNA: TGCAGCGTTGCCCAGCTAGCGGGGCCTGGGGGGACCCAGTACTTC
D gene: TRBD2; clone size: .; J gene: TRBJ2-5; CDR3 length: 17; V gene: TRBV7-6; CDR3 protein: CASSLEGPSGRGETQYF; CDR3 DNA: TGTGCCAGCAGCTTAGAGGGTCCTAGCGGGAGGGGAGAGACCCAGTACTTC
D gene: .; clone size: .; J gene: TRBJ1-2; CDR3 length: 12; V gene: TRBV7-9; CDR3 protein: CASSPLEYGYTF; CDR3 DNA: TGTGCCAGCAGCCCCCTCGAATATGGCTACACCTTC
D gene: TRBD2; clone size: .; J gene: TRBJ2-1; CDR3 length: 17; V gene: TRBV5-1; CDR3 protein: CASSVPRLAGGNNEQFF; CDR3 DNA: TGCGCCAGCAGCGTCCCCCGACTAGCGGGGGGCAACAATGAGCAGTTCTTC
D gene: .; clone size: .; J gene: TRBJ2-2; CDR3 length: 13; V gene: TRBV2; CDR3 protein: CASGRADTGELFF; CDR3 DNA: TGTGCCAGCGGACGGGCGGACACCGGGGAGCTGTTTTTT
D gene: .; clone size: .; J gene: TRBJ2-1; CDR3 length: 14; V gene: TRBV7-9; CDR3 protein: CASANQGGYNEQFF; CDR3 DNA: TGTGCCAGCGCTAACCAGGGGGGTTACAATGAGCAGTTCTTC
D gene: .; clone size: .; J gene: TRBJ2-7; CDR3 length: 13; V gene: TRBV28; CDR3 protein: CASRSPLSGEQYF; CDR3 DNA: TGTGCCAGCAGATCCCCGCTATCGGGCGAGCAGTACTTC
D gene: TRBD2; clone size: .; J gene: TRBJ2-1; CDR3 length: 17; V gene: TRBV11-2; CDR3 protein: CASSLGRREAPSNEQFF; CDR3 DNA: TGTGCCAGCAGCTTAGGTCGGCGGGAGGCCCCTTCCAATGAGCAGTTCTTC
D gene: .; clone size: .; J gene: TRBJ2-3; CDR3 length: 14; V gene: TRBV4-3; CDR3 protein: CASSQIRATDTQYF; CDR3 DNA: TGCGCCAGCAGCCAGATCAGGGCAACAGATACGCAGTATTTT
D gene: TRBD2; clone size: few; J gene: TRBJ2-3; CDR3 length: 16; V gene: TRBV27; CDR3 protein: CASSLSIGRATDTQYF; CDR3 DNA: TGTGCCAGCAGTTTATCGATCGGGAGGGCCACAGATACGCAGTATTTT
D gene: .; clone size: .; J gene: TRBJ1-1; CDR3 length: 16; V gene: TRBV21-1; CDR3 protein: CASSESRYTIRTEAFF; CDR3 DNA: TGTGCCAGCAGTGAGTCACGCTACACAATTCGCACTGAAGCTTTCTTT
D gene: TRBD2; clone size: .; J gene: TRBJ2-3; CDR3 length: 15; V gene: TRBV6-1; CDR3 protein: CASSVAGGPGDTQYF; CDR3 DNA: TGTGCCAGCAGTGTCGCGGGAGGGCCCGGAGATACGCAGTATTTT
D gene: TRBD1; clone size: .; J gene: TRBJ1-6; CDR3 length: 12; V gene: TRBV2; CDR3 protein: CASRQGNSPLHF; CDR3 DNA: TGTGCCAGCCGACAGGGAAATTCACCCCTCCACTTT
D gene: TRBD2; clone size: .; J gene: TRBJ2-7; CDR3 length: 17; V gene: TRBV10-3; CDR3 protein: CAISETSGRDNSYEQYF; CDR3 DNA: TGTGCCATCAGTGAGACTAGCGGGAGGGATAATTCCTACGAGCAGTACTTC
D gene: .; clone size: .; J gene: TRBJ2-7; CDR3 length: 15; V gene: TRBV7-2; CDR3 protein: CASSYGDRPPYEQYF; CDR3 DNA: TGTGCCAGCAGCTATGGCGACAGACCACCCTACGAGCAGTACTTC
D gene: TRBD1; clone size: few; J gene: TRBJ2-5; CDR3 length: 14; V gene: TRBV5-1; CDR3 protein: CASSPTGGRETQYF; CDR3 DNA: TGCGCCAGCAGCCCGACAGGGGGCCGAGAGACCCAGTACTTC
D gene: TRBD2; clone size: .; J gene: TRBJ2-3; CDR3 length: 16; V gene: TRBV30; CDR3 protein: CASPRGGAGGTDTQYF; CDR3 DNA: TGTGCCTCGCCGCGGGGGGGGGCGGGAGGCACAGATACGCAGTATTTT
D gene: TRBD1; clone size: .; J gene: TRBJ1-4; CDR3 length: 15; V gene: TRBV19; CDR3 protein: CASSTLQGDNEKLFF; CDR3 DNA: TGTGCCAGTAGTACTCTACAGGGGGATAATGAAAAACTGTTTTTT
D gene: .; clone size: .; J gene: TRBJ2-3; CDR3 length: 12; V gene: TRBV30; CDR3 protein: CAWSPSTDTQYF; CDR3 DNA: TGTGCCTGGAGTCCGAGCACAGATACGCAGTATTTT
D gene: .; clone size: .; J gene: TRBJ1-3; CDR3 length: 17; V gene: TRBV7-2; CDR3 protein: CASSLAPMGGSGNTIYF; CDR3 DNA: TGTGCCAGCAGCTTAGCTCCTATGGGGGGGTCAGGAAACACCATATATTTT
D gene: TRBD2; clone size: .; J gene: TRBJ2-7; CDR3 length: 18; V gene: TRBV19; CDR3 protein: CASSIRGLAGEGVYEQYF; CDR3 DNA: TGTGCCAGTAGTATACGGGGACTAGCGGGAGAAGGAGTCTACGAGCAGTACTTC
D gene: .; clone size: once; J gene: TRBJ2-7; CDR3 length: 15; V gene: TRBV4-3; CDR3 protein: CASSQDRVSSYEQYF; CDR3 DNA: TGCGCCAGCAGCCAAGATCGAGTCAGCTCCTACGAGCAGTACTTC
D gene: .; clone size: .; J gene: TRBJ1-1; CDR3 length: 15; V gene: TRBV5-4; CDR3 protein: CASSLAGGKETEAFF; CDR3 DNA: TGTGCCAGCAGCTTGGCCGGGGGGAAGGAAACTGAAGCTTTCTTT
D gene: .; clone size: few; J gene: TRBJ2-7; CDR3 length: 14; V gene: TRBV7-2; CDR3 protein: CASSLVDYSYEQYF; CDR3 DNA: TGTGCCAGCAGCTTGGTGGACTACTCCTACGAGCAGTACTTC
D gene: .; clone size: .; J gene: TRBJ2-7; CDR3 length: 15; V gene: TRBV4-3; CDR3 protein: CASSPETHPTYEQYF; CDR3 DNA: TGCGCCAGCAGCCCAGAGACACATCCTACCTACGAGCAGTACTTC
D gene: .; clone size: .; J gene: TRBJ1-2; CDR3 length: 14; V gene: TRBV7-2; CDR3 protein: CASSLQGRGGGYTF; CDR3 DNA: TGTGCCAGCAGCTTACAGGGGCGGGGGGGCGGCTACACCTTC
D gene: .; clone size: .; J gene: TRBJ2-1; CDR3 length: 17; V gene: TRBV5-4; CDR3 protein: CARSLLLDLQSDNEQFF; CDR3 DNA: TGTGCCAGAAGCTTGTTGCTGGACCTTCAATCGGACAATGAGCAGTTCTTC
D gene: TRBD2; clone size: few; J gene: TRBJ2-1; CDR3 length: 17; V gene: TRBV5-7; CDR3 protein: CASSLVSSGGTAHEQFF; CDR3 DNA: TGTGCCAGCAGCTTGGTGTCTAGCGGGGGGACCGCACATGAGCAGTTCTTC
D gene: TRBD1; clone size: .; J gene: TRBJ2-5; CDR3 length: 14; V gene: TRBV7-9; CDR3 protein: CASSGRGRGETQYF; CDR3 DNA: TGTGCCAGCAGCGGCAGGGGGCGCGGGGAGACCCAGTACTTC
D gene: TRBD1; clone size: .; J gene: TRBJ1-1; CDR3 length: 15; V gene: TRBV30; CDR3 protein: CAWSVPGTGDTEAFF; CDR3 DNA: TGTGCCTGGAGTGTCCCCGGGACAGGAGACACTGAAGCTTTCTTT
D gene: TRBD2; clone size: .; J gene: TRBJ2-5; CDR3 length: 17; V gene: TRBV4-1; CDR3 protein: CASSQRVAGDLQETQYF; CDR3 DNA: TGCGCCAGCAGCCAACGGGTTGCGGGGGACCTCCAAGAGACCCAGTACTTC
D gene: .; clone size: .; J gene: TRBJ2-7; CDR3 length: 13; V gene: TRBV7-2; CDR3 protein: CASSLGQIYEQYF; CDR3 DNA: TGTGCCAGCAGCTTAGGGCAGATCTACGAGCAGTACTTC
D gene: TRBD1; clone size: .; J gene: TRBJ1-1; CDR3 length: 16; V gene: TRBV7-9; CDR3 protein: CASSLPWTGGRTEAFF; CDR3 DNA: TGTGCCAGCAGCTTACCCTGGACAGGGGGCAGGACTGAAGCTTTCTTT
D gene: .; clone size: .; J gene: TRBJ2-7; CDR3 length: 15; V gene: TRBV6-1; CDR3 protein: CASMFLRGDAYEQYF; CDR3 DNA: TGTGCCAGCATGTTCCTGAGAGGGGATGCCTACGAGCAGTACTTC
D gene: TRBD2; clone size: large; J gene: TRBJ2-1; CDR3 length: 17; V gene: TRBV11-2; CDR3 protein: CASRTQGGRSSYNEQFF; CDR3 DNA: TGTGCCAGCAGAACCCAGGGCGGGAGGTCCTCTTACAATGAGCAGTTCTTC
D gene: TRBD1; clone size: .; J gene: TRBJ2-7; CDR3 length: 15; V gene: TRBV9; CDR3 protein: CASSVRPGQGYEQYF; CDR3 DNA: TGTGCCAGCAGCGTAAGACCCGGACAGGGCTACGAGCAGTACTTC
D gene: .; clone size: once; J gene: TRBJ2-7; CDR3 length: 15; V gene: TRBV6-5; CDR3 protein: CASSYSRLGGGEQYF; CDR3 DNA: TGTGCCAGCAGTTACTCGAGGCTCGGGGGCGGCGAGCAGTACTTC